This TCR beta chain was recovered during a study of T cells in Graves' hyperthyroidism and ophthalmopathy. Thyroid ultrasound and orbital computed tomography, with clinical symptoms and serum thyroxine and TRAb, informed diagnoses. TCR beta CDR3 sequences were amplified from RNA transcripts. RT-PCR in the first round (using the HTBI primer set) targeted the TCR CDR3. TCRdb re-called the multiplex PCR reads through MiXCR, storing one row per CDR3 protein. The table records roughly 240,000 distinct CDR3 sequences, approximately 25% of them present only once. There are many counts of this clonotype. The sequencing sample was made of blood. The source of this sequence is a woman aged 40 to 55 with Graves' ophthalmopathy.

CDR3 sequence: CASSLHRLGTSQAVTGELFF. The CDR3 nucleotides read TGTGCCAGCAGTTTACACAGACTTGGGACCTCCCAAGCTGTAACCGGGGAGCTGTTTTTT. The chain has TRBV12-3 or TRBV12-4 and TRBJ2-2, with D perhaps matching TRBD1 or TRBD2 (5 bases each). V dropped 2 bases and J dropped 5 bases, with 27 bases sitting between them. The CDR3 runs to 20 residues.